This T cell receptor (beta chain) was sequenced during a study of cytomegalovirus exposure and HLA in healthy donors. Looked up from germline, CDR1 is SGHAT and CDR2 is FQNNGV. The CDR3 consists of 16 residues. In the case of this clone: One end of the junction varies from germline; a read error may be responsible.

The PCR contained 60 Vbeta and 13 Jbeta primers. TCRdb keeps only in-frame clones here, not all; method: immunoSEQ multiplex PCR. The sample lists more than 85,000 clones; more than 65% were seen once. The sample was PBMCs. The genes are TRBV11-2 and TRBJ2-3; 7 bases line up with TRBD2. The receptor comes from a man in his forties or fifties in good health and CMV-seropositive. For the CDR3, the DNA is TGTGCCAGCAGCTTAGAGGGGAGGGGCCTCACAAATACGCAGTATTTT. Translated, it gives CASSLEGRGLTNTQYF.